This TCR beta chain was profiled in a study of shared clonotypes between healthy human individuals (dated by TCRdb to about 2020). At the level of the whole study: Two women and a few men aged 18 to 49 years were included in the cohort. Each donor's leukapheresis produced roughly between about 0.8 and 8.9 billion PBMCs. For each donor, CD4 naive and CD4 memory were each run on three plates, CD8 naive on two plates, and CD8 memory on one plate. To increase sequencing depth and limit assay-specific biases, TCR repertoire library preparation and sequencing were carried out by different laboratories using diverse techniques. Blood TCR repertoires of several healthy adults were deeply sequenced to estimate repertoire size and the extent of clonotype sharing between individuals. Broader findings and caveats from the paper: Across a handful of donors, about 5% of naive CD4, 3% to 3.5% of naive CD8, roughly 2.2% of memory CD4, and under 0.45% of memory CD8 clonotypes were shared. The small number of donors limited the genetic and exposure-history diversity represented. Naive subsets generally had larger estimated clonotype richness than memory subsets. Clonotypes shared by all four sorted-subset donors showed higher generation probabilities than non-shared clonotypes. Incomplete sequencing was indicated by rarefaction of sorted-subset datasets, despite the large sequencing depth. Only blood was sampled, and tissue TCR repertoires likely differ from those in blood. Pairwise subsampling indicated that sequencing depth was expected to affect the degree of clonotype sharing among donors.

To note about this clone: Its specific antigen is unknown. No much larger clone exists at a distance of one base, and base qualities are not known.

Using the deep immunoSEQ assay, multiplex PCR amplified TCR CDR3 regions from genomic DNA. Genomic DNA extracted from each cell subset was distributed evenly over all wells of several immunoSEQ 96-well plates, and each plate served as one replicate. For sorted subsets, each replicate PCR was loaded with approximately 190 ng genomic DNA, equivalent to about 33,000 T cell genomes. Purified libraries were measured with a Qubit 3.0 fluorometer, size-checked on a Bioanalyzer 2100, and measured again with the KAPA Library Quantification kit. Each immunoSEQ 96-well plate was sequenced on its own single-read 150-cycle Illumina NextSeq 550 flow cell. From the authors' description of their analysis: The immunoSEQ output contained only junctional sequences without quality scores, so filtering could not match that applied to full-length reads. To assign V/J genes and CDR3, sequences were annotated against IMGT germline references using PyIR, a Python wrapper for IgBLAST v1.9. Any read was removed if the V/J assignment was weak (E-value above 1e-6), the CDR3 was missing, or the read contained stop codons, out-of-frame junctions, or ambiguous translated residues. V3J clonotypes were defined as sequences sharing an identical inferred V gene, J gene, and CDR3 amino acid sequence. Percentage overlap between repertoires was calculated by dividing the number of shared unique clonotypes by the size of the smaller repertoire. Richness of each repertoire was evaluated using RTK rarefaction, the Chao1 estimator, and Recon v2.1 estimates of unobserved clonotypes. Generation probabilities were computed with OLGA for all TCRbeta clonotypes obtained by the gDNA method from four donors. TCRdb obtained this table from immuneACCESS and retained in-frame rearrangements with V and J assigned. These tables miss some clones; where compared with another copy, unresolved V genes account for less than half of the shortfall, and the remainder is unexplained. That table is the source of V, J and clone size, and D and trimming were worked out from the DNA. For this sample there are over a million clones; around 78% appear just once. Clones ranked in the top ten supply around 0.61% of the sample.

Healthy HIV-negative adults with no recently reported acute infections or vaccinations were included as donors. Every donor was a Caucasian adult residing in Nashville, Tennessee, USA. Magnetic negative selection was used to enrich CD4+ T cells, after which naive cells were positively selected on CD45RA and the negative fraction became the memory subset. After blood collection by leukapheresis, PBMCs were isolated using Ficoll-Histopaque density gradient centrifugation and then cryopreserved in the vapor phase of liquid nitrogen. Purity and quantity of every magnetically sorted T cell population were checked by analytical flow cytometry. Genomic DNA was isolated from every sorted fraction and measured by UV absorbance on a Nanodrop 2000c. Via the germline V gene, CDR1 is SNHLY and CDR2 FYNNEI. Measured from the cysteine to the phenylalanine, the CDR3 is 15 residues long. Just CDR3 DNA is preserved here, 45 bases in frame from base 1. V and J lose 4 bases and 3 bases, and a span of 13 bases separates them.

Sequenced input: memory CD4+ T cells from PBMCs. This sample's cell subset or site label indicates: CD45RA-negative fraction. The clonotype comes from a man aged 18 to 30 in good health. Some clones in this sample may be carry-over from other donors' samples. The chain is made from TRBV2 and TRBJ1-5; no confident D gene assignment can be made. The CDR3 has the sequence CASSGEISLNQPQHF. The sequence in DNA is TGTGCCAGCAGTGGGGAGATAAGCCTCAATCAGCCCCAGCATTTT.